Listed here are 30 T cell receptor beta chains from one sample, sequenced in a study of shared clonotypes between healthy human individuals. The naive CD8 subset, CD45RO-negative cells positively selected for CCR7, excluded terminally differentiated effector memory CD45RA+ cells. Using immunoSEQ multiplex PCR, the repertoire was profiled, and TCRdb retains in-frame clones only, with some absent. The profile shows approximately 2,200,000 clones, about 93% of them singletons. Sequenced: naive CD8+ T cells from PBMCs. All receptors derive from a man between 18 and 29 years old in good health. Some clones in this sample may be carry-over from other donors' samples.

J is TRBJ2-3 and V is TRBV28; no definite D call. The V end was cut by 8 bases, the J end by 0 bases, with 15 bases between. The CDR3 totals 15 residues. CDR1 and CDR2 (germline): MDHEN, SYDVKM. The CDR3 reads CASRGRASSTDTQYF. CDR3 coding DNA: TGTGCCAGCCGTGGTCGGGCTTCTAGCACAGATACGCAGTATTTT. Full variable domain (remainder filled in from reference TRBV28 and TRBJ2-3): DVKVTQSSRYLVKRTGEKVFLECVQDMDHENMFWYRQDPGLGLRLIYFSYDVKMKEKGDIPEGYSVSREKKERFSLILESASTNQTSMYLCASRGRASSTDTQYFGPGTRLTVL.

The CDR3 region is CASSEDPGGMREQYF. As DNA, the CDR3 is TGTGCCAGCAGTGAGGATCCGGGAGGAATGAGGGAGCAGTACTTC. The chain joins TRBV2 to TRBJ2-7, with 7 bases matching TRBD2. The CDR3 loop spans 15 amino acids. Trimming removed 3 bases from V and 7 bases from J; junction bases left unmatched: 12. Germline V gives CDR1 SNHLY, CDR2 FYNNEI.

V usage is TRBV27 and J usage is TRBJ1-2; 8 bases are a match to TRBD1. V dropped 3 bases and J dropped 0; count of bases not matched to a gene: 9. Per germline, CDR1 MNHEY and CDR2 SMNVEV (reference sequence). The CDR3 totals 17 residues. DNA of the CDR3: TGTGCCAGCAGTTTGGGGCCCCCAGGGGGCACTAACTATGGCTACACCTTC. Its translation is CASSLGPPGGTNYGYTF.

The V gene is TRBV11-2, the J gene TRBJ2-7; 8 nucleotides line up with TRBD2. CDR3 length equals 15 residues. With V trimmed by 4 bases and J by 3 bases, 8 bases remained unmatched. The germline CDR1 and CDR2 sequences are SGHAT and FQNNGV. The CDR3 DNA reads as TGTGCCAGCAGCTCGAGACTAGCGAACCACTACGAGCAGTACTTC. It specifies CASSSRLANHYEQYF.

CDR3 DNA sequence: TGTGCCGCCCGCGGCCTTGGCGGAGCGGGATATTCCTACGAGCAGTACTTC. Translating it yields CAARGLGGAGYSYEQYF. The V and J genes are TRBV27 and TRBJ2-7; 7 positions match TRBD2. Germline-derived CDR1 and CDR2 are MNHEY and SMNVEV (reference sequence). CDR3 size: 17 residues. With 11 bases clipped from V and 1 base from J, the junction kept 20 bases outside the gene matches.

This clone was observed once. This chain uses TRBV5-6 with TRBJ1-4; D unclear. Trimming stripped 1 base from V and 7 bases from J, with 14 bases between. CDR3 length equals 15 residues. Germline CDR1 reads SGHDT; CDR2 reads YYEEEE. CDR3 bases: TGTGCCAGCAGCTTGCAGAGGTCTGAGGGTGAAAAACTGTTTTTT. Amino acids: CASSLQRSEGEKLFF.

For the CDR3, the DNA is TGTGCCACCAGCAATGGCGGCACAGATACGCAGTATTTT. Protein sequence: CATSNGGTDTQYF. V is TRBV15 and J is TRBJ2-3; the D is unclear. Looked up from germline, CDR1 is LNHNV and CDR2 is YYDKDF (reference sequence). Trimming stripped 4 bases from V and 1 base from J, with 6 bases between. The length of the CDR3 is 13 residues. The complete variable domain, with remaining parts taken from reference TRBV15 and TRBJ2-3, reads DAMVIQNPRYQVTQFGKPVTLSCSQTLNHNVMYWYQQKSSQAPKLLFHYYDKDFNNEADTPDNFQSRRPNTSFCFLDIRSPGLGDTAMYLCATSNGGTDTQYFGPGTRLTVL.

This clone was recorded only once. V and J are TRBV2 and TRBJ2-7; D not resolved. This CDR3 is built from 15 residues. Germline V lookup: CDR1 SNHLY, CDR2 FYNNEI. The V and J ends lost 8 bases and 3 bases respectively, with 20 bases between them. The CDR3 sequence is CASEPRLGSLYEQYF. CDR3 nucleotide sequence: TGTGCCAGCGAGCCCCGGCTGGGCAGCCTCTACGAGCAGTACTTC.

The chain links TRBV28 to TRBJ1-1; D not certain. There are 14 residues in the CDR3. V lost 6 bases and J 3 bases, leaving 14 bases between the germline ends. Germline V gives CDR1 MDHEN, CDR2 SYDVKM. The CDR3 here is CASRRTSRDTEAFF. The CDR3 coding sequence is TGTGCCAGCAGACGCACCTCTAGGGACACTGAAGCTTTCTTT.

The chain is built from TRBV11-2 and TRBJ2-7; D is unresolved. The ends were cut back, 1 base at V and 3 bases at J, with 10 bases in the middle. The CDR3 runs to 14 residues. In germline, CDR1 is SGHAT, CDR2 FQNNGV. CDR3 DNA: TGTGCCAGCAGCTTAGGGTGGGGTGGCTACGAGCAGTACTTC. Its protein product is CASSLGWGGYEQYF.

The chain has TRBV28 and TRBJ2-1, with 9 bases identical to TRBD2. CDR3 length: 14 amino acids. V shed 7 bases and J 6 bases; nucleotides not matched to a gene: 7. CDR1 and CDR2 from the germline V gene are MDHEN and SYDVKM. CDR3 residues: CASTPGLAFNEQFF. Here the CDR3 DNA reads TGTGCCAGCACCCCGGGACTAGCTTTCAATGAGCAGTTCTTC.

The CDR3 DNA sequence: TGTGCCAGCAGTTTCACAGGGGACCCCTACGAGCAGTACTTC. Its translation: CASSFTGDPYEQYF. The J gene is TRBJ2-7, the V gene TRBV6-5, with 7 bases identical to TRBD1. Losses at the gene ends were 4 bases for V and 2 bases for J; bases not matched to a gene: 5. The CDR3 is 14 residues long. Germline V CDR1 and CDR2: MNHEY, SVGAGI.

The rearrangement joins TRBV4-3 to TRBJ2-7; tentative D call: TRBD2 (6 bases). Trimming cost V 4 bases and J 1 base, with 17 bases left between them. Germline CDR1 is LGHNA and CDR2 is YSLEER. CDR3 size: 16 residues. The DNA for the CDR3 is TGCGCCAGCAGCCGAGATTTCCCTAGCGAATCCTACGAGCAGTACTTC. Its protein is CASSRDFPSESYEQYF.

As concerns this clone: Within the sample, other DNA sequences also encode this same CDR3. The genes are TRBV29-1 and TRBJ2-2, with D tentatively TRBD2 (6 bases). Trimming took 4 bases from V and 5 from J, leaving 8 bases between them. Germline CDR1 and CDR2: SQVTM and ANQGSEA. The CDR3 consists of 12 residues. The CDR3 sequence: CSVVRGTGELFF. Here the CDR3 DNA reads TGCAGCGTTGTCCGGGGGACCGGGGAGCTGTTTTTT.

As for this clone: This sample also contains other DNA sequences that code for the same CDR3. This rearrangement joins TRBV5-6 to TRBJ2-2; D uncertain. Germline loops: CDR1 SGHDT, CDR2 YYEEEE. This CDR3 contains 14 residues. The V end lost 3 bases, the J end lost 5 bases, and 11 bases lay between the germline ends. The CDR3 DNA reads TGTGCCAGCAGCTCAGGAACTGGGACCGGGGAGCTGTTTTTT. This gives the protein CASSSGTGTGELFF.

This clone was recorded only once. The V gene is TRBV12-5, the J gene TRBJ2-7; D may be TRBD1 or TRBD2 (5 bases each). Germline values: CDR1 LGHNT, CDR2 FRNRAP. The CDR3 is 14 residues long. V shed 7 bases and J shed 0 bases, with 13 bases lying between them. Here the CDR3 DNA reads TGTGCTAGTGCCTTTTTTGGGGGCTCCTACGAGCAGTACTTC. This sequence encodes CASAFFGGSYEQYF.

The chain combines TRBV6-5 with TRBJ2-7, with a weak D call TRBD1 (6 bases). The ends were cut back, 0 bases at V and 1 base at J, with 10 bases in the middle. The CDR3 extends over 15 amino acids. Germline CDR1 and CDR2: MNHEY and SVGAGI. The CDR3 here is CASSYSPGESYEQYF. The CDR3 DNA is TGTGCCAGCAGTTACTCCCCAGGGGAGTCCTACGAGCAGTACTTC.

The chain combines TRBV19 with TRBJ1-3; possible D gene TRBD1, 6 bases. This CDR3 is built from 14 residues. Germline assignment: CDR1 LNHDA and CDR2 SQIVND (reference sequence). With 10 bases removed from V and 4 bases from J, the gap between germline ends came to 17 bases. Here the CDR3 DNA reads TGTGCCACCCACGACAGGACGTACGGAAACACCATATATTTT. It codes for CATHDRTYGNTIYF. Full variable domain (missing parts from reference TRBV19 and TRBJ1-3): DGGITQSPKYLFRKEGQNVTLSCEQNLNHDAMYWYRQDPGQGLRLIYYSQIVNDFQKGDIAEGYSVSREKKESFPLTVTSAQKNPTAFYLCATHDRTYGNTIYFGEGSWLTVV.

The chain uses TRBV29-1 and TRBJ2-1; the match to TRBD2 covers 7 bases. The junction had 6 bases not matched to a gene; V was cut back by 8 bases and J by 2 bases. The germline CDR1 and CDR2 sequences are SQVTM and ANQGSEA. This CDR3 region has 13 residues. The CDR3 nucleotides read TGCAGCTCGGGAGGTCTTACCTACAATGAGCAGTTCTTC. Encoded protein: CSSGGLTYNEQFF.

This sequence joins TRBV5-4 and TRBJ1-1; D remains unclear. Per germline, CDR1 SGHNT and CDR2 YYREEE (reference sequence). The CDR3 has 16 residues. V was clipped by 1 base and J by 3 bases, with 16 bases between them. The CDR3 DNA is TGTGCCAGCAGCTTGTTTGAGGGATCAGTCCACACTGAAGCTTTCTTT. Amino acid sequence: CASSLFEGSVHTEAFF.

The gene calls are TRBV7-9 and TRBJ2-1; 8 bases align to TRBD1. V lost 3 bases, J lost 6 bases, and 7 bases stayed unmatched. CDR1 SEHNR and CDR2 FQNEAQ come from the germline V gene (reference sequence). The CDR3 has 15 residues. The CDR3, as DNA: TGTGCCAGCAGCTTCCCCTGGACAGGGCCCAATGAGCAGTTCTTC. As protein: CASSFPWTGPNEQFF.

The CDR3 nucleotides are TGTGCCAGCAAAGAGCCACTGAACACTGAAGCTTTCTTT. This gives the protein CASKEPLNTEAFF. The chain couples TRBV2 to TRBJ1-1; D ambiguous. The CDR3 length is 13 residues. The germline V gene has CDR1 SNHLY and CDR2 FYNNEI. V gave up 7 bases and J gave up 0 bases, with 9 bases separating them.

The rearrangement uses TRBV2 and TRBJ1-1, with unresolved D. CDR3 length equals 14 residues. Trimming took 4 bases from V and 1 from J, leaving 10 bases between them. Germline V lookup: CDR1 SNHLY, CDR2 FYNNEI. DNA of the CDR3: TGTGCCAGCAGTGGGAGGACTGCGAACACTGAAGCTTTCTTT. Residues: CASSGRTANTEAFF.

V and J are TRBV11-2 and TRBJ2-7; D perhaps matches TRBD2 (5 bases). Germline lookup yields CDR1 SGHAT and CDR2 FQNNGV. The CDR3 loop spans 15 amino acids. The V end lost 7 bases, the J end lost 2 bases, and 18 bases lay between the germline ends. CDR3: CASIPGNRGPYEQYF. DNA of the CDR3: TGTGCCAGCATCCCCGGGAACCGGGGTCCCTACGAGCAGTACTTC.

Here the CDR3 DNA reads TGTGCCAGCAGCGTATGGACTAGCGAAAAGGGGGATACGCAGTATTTT. Residues: CASSVWTSEKGDTQYF. The chain is built from TRBV7-9 and TRBJ2-3; 9 bases match TRBD2. Germline V gene lookup returns CDR1 SEHNR and CDR2 FQNEAQ (reference sequence). The CDR3 consists of 16 residues. Trimming took 5 bases from V and 6 from J; bases not matched to a gene: 12.

The chain carries TRBV7-6 and TRBJ2-3; D is undetermined. The germline V and J ends were trimmed by 5 bases and 2 bases, with 11 bases remaining between them. Germline V gene lookup returns CDR1 SGHVS and CDR2 FNYEAQ. The CDR3 extends over 14 amino acids. The CDR3 loop reads CASSPIIPTDTQYF. The CDR3 DNA follows: TGTGCCAGCAGCCCCATTATACCCACAGATACGCAGTATTTT.

The rearrangement links TRBV19 to TRBJ2-1, with D perhaps assigned TRBD1 or TRBD2 (5 bases each). The V end lost 5 bases, the J end lost 6 bases, and 20 bases lay between the germline ends. The CDR3 spans 16 residues. CDR1 and CDR2 (germline): LNHDA, SQIVND (reference sequence). CDR3 protein: CASSPISGQRPNEQFF. As DNA, the CDR3 is TGTGCCAGTAGTCCAATCTCGGGGCAGAGACCCAATGAGCAGTTCTTC.

The CDR3 DNA sequence: TGTGCCAGCAGTTCCTCCGACCGCACCGGGGAGCTGTTTTTT. Protein product: CASSSSDRTGELFF. This sequence joins TRBV6-5 and TRBJ2-2; D gene unclear. Germline CDR1 MNHEY, CDR2 SVGAGI. The CDR3 has 14 amino acids. Trimming pared 4 bases from V and 4 bases from J, leaving 10 bases between.

This rearrangement joins TRBV5-6 to TRBJ2-7, with TRBD2 identical over 7 bases. Germline V gene data show CDR1 as SGHDT and CDR2 as YYEEEE. V lost 0 bases to trimming and J lost 5 bases; unmatched junction nucleotides: 11. This CDR3 contains 16 residues. The CDR3 DNA reads TGTGCCAGCAGCTTGGCAGGGAGGGGAAAGAGGCACGAGCAGTACTTC. Protein product: CASSLAGRGKRHEQYF.

V usage is TRBV9 and J usage is TRBJ2-5; maybe TRBD2 (5 bases). The CDR3 totals 13 residues. The V gene lost 0 bases and the J gene lost 4 bases, with 7 bases spanning the gap. The germline V gene has CDR1 SGDLS and CDR2 YYNGEE. This CDR3 reads CASSVADSETQYF. The CDR3 region has the DNA TGTGCCAGCAGCGTAGCGGACTCAGAGACCCAGTACTTC.